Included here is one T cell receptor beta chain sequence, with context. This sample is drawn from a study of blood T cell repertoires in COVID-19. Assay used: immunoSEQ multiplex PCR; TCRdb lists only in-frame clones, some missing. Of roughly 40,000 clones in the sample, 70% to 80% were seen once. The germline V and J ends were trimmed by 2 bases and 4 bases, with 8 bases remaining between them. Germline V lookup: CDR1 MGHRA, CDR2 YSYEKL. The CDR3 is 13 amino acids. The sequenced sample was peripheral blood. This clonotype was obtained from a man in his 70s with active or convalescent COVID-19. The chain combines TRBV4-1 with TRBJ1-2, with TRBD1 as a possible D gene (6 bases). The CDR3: CASSQPGVYGYTF. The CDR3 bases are TGCGCCAGCAGCCAACCAGGGGTCTATGGCTACACCTTC.